Below are 16 T cell receptor beta chains sequenced from a single sample in a study of siplizumab effects on memory and regulatory T cells. Generated by immunoSEQ multiplex PCR, the TCRdb table keeps only in-frame clones and is missing some. The sample has 85,000 to 90,000 clones, around 90% seen once. The sequenced material came from CD4+ T cells sorted from blood. The receptor set was obtained from a human donor in good health.

The chain is built from TRBV10-3 and TRBJ2-1; D not resolved. This CDR3 region has 15 residues. CDR1 and CDR2 (germline): ENHRY, SYGVKD. Trimming stripped 6 bases from V and 0 bases from J, with 12 bases between. The CDR3 DNA is TGTGCCATCAGAGGCGAACGAGGCTCCTACAATGAGCAGTTCTTC. Translation: CAIRGERGSYNEQFF.

This chain connects TRBV6-1 to TRBJ1-5; D uncertain. The CDR3 length is 13 residues. V gave up 6 bases and J gave up 1 base, with 7 bases separating them. Per germline, CDR1 MNHNS and CDR2 SASEGT. CDR3 sequence reads: CASRGDSNQPQHF. The CDR3 coding sequence is TGTGCCAGCAGGGGAGACAGCAATCAGCCCCAGCATTTT.

The chain recombines TRBV5-4 with TRBJ2-5; 7 bases are a match to TRBD1. Trimming at V came to 4 bases and at J to 5 bases, leaving 8 bases not matched to a gene. Germline V gene sequence: CDR1 SGHNT, CDR2 YYREEE (reference sequence). The length of the CDR3 is 14 residues. CDR3 residues: CASSIGTATETQYF. In nucleotides, the CDR3 is TGTGCCAGCAGCATAGGGACAGCTACGGAGACCCAGTACTTC.

The chain couples TRBV15 to TRBJ1-1; D is perhaps TRBD1 (5 bases). The germline gives CDR1 LNHNV, CDR2 YYDKDF (reference sequence). The V end lost 0 bases, the J end lost 6 bases, and 20 bases lay between the germline ends. CDR3 length: 17 amino acids. The CDR3 sequence: CATSRDTLGLLLSEAFF. CDR3 sequence (DNA): TGTGCCACCAGCAGAGATACCTTGGGACTGCTACTATCTGAAGCTTTCTTT.

The chain links TRBV5-1 to TRBJ2-4, with TRBD2 identical over 10 bases. Trimming cost V 1 base and J 5 bases; bases outside gene matches: 12. The germline CDR1 and CDR2 sequences are SGHRS and YFSETQ. This CDR3 comprises 18 residues. Written as DNA, the CDR3 is TGCGCCAGCAGCTTGAGTTTAGCGGGAGGAGGCGGAGAAAACATTCAGTACTTC. Its translation: CASSLSLAGGGGENIQYF. Combining the CDR3 with reference TRBV5-1 and TRBJ2-4 gives the whole variable domain KAGVTQTPRYLIKTRGQQVTLSCSPISGHRSVSWYQQTPGQGLQFLFEYFSETQRNKGNFPGRFSGRQFSNSRSEMNVSTLELGDSALYLCASSLSLAGGGGENIQYFGAGTRLSVL.

This sequence joins TRBV5-1 and TRBJ2-5; TRBD2 matches at 8 bases. Looked up from germline, CDR1 is SGHRS and CDR2 is YFSETQ. With V trimmed by 4 bases and J by 1 base, 6 bases remained unmatched. This CDR3 comprises 15 residues. The CDR3 coding sequence is TGCGCCAGCAGCCCCAGGGCGGGAGGCCAAGAGACCCAGTACTTC. Protein: CASSPRAGGQETQYF.

The chain recombines TRBV19 with TRBJ2-3; D unresolved. Germline CDR1 is LNHDA and CDR2 is SQIVND (reference sequence). Trimming took 4 bases from V and 4 from J, leaving 15 bases between them. The CDR3 totals 15 residues. The CDR3 sequence is CASSNMWSRADTQYF. The CDR3, as DNA: TGTGCCAGTAGTAACATGTGGAGCCGAGCAGATACGCAGTATTTT.

This clone was recorded once. This rearrangement joins TRBV7-3 to TRBJ2-7; the D gene could be TRBD1 or TRBD2 (5 bases each). Germline V gene lookup returns CDR1 SGHTA and CDR2 FQGTGA. The CDR3 has 13 amino acids. V lost 10 bases and J lost 6, with 19 bases in between. The CDR3 loop reads CANAPGPKFEQYF. The CDR3 DNA reads as TGTGCCAACGCACCGGGACCGAAGTTCGAGCAGTACTTC.

J is TRBJ2-7 and V is TRBV23-1; TRBD1 might be the D (5 bases). TRBV23-1 is an ORF; its function is uncertain. This CDR3 spans 17 amino acids. The ends were cut back, 0 bases at V and 3 bases at J, with 18 bases in the middle. The CDR3 is CASSQSCRDSLFYEQYF. The CDR3, as DNA: TGCGCCAGCAGTCAATCATGTCGAGACAGCCTATTCTACGAGCAGTACTTC.

The rearrangement links TRBV4-3 to TRBJ2-3, with no clear D. CDR3 length: 15 residues. V was trimmed by 1 base and J by 6 bases, leaving 14 bases between them. Germline V gives CDR1 LGHNA, CDR2 YSLEER. CDR3: CASSQAPGSGDTQYF. CDR3 coding DNA: TGCGCCAGCAGCCAAGCTCCCGGATCTGGGGATACGCAGTATTTT.

The chain recombines TRBV18 with TRBJ2-3; 14 bases line up with TRBD2. The CDR3 consists of 20 residues. Trimming took 4 bases from V and 1 from J; bases not matched to a gene: 13. Germline V gene sequence: CDR1 KGHSH, CDR2 LQKENI. The CDR3 DNA reads TGTGCCAGCTCACTGGGGACTAGCGGGAGCTACGTCTCGGGCACAGATACGCAGTATTTT. Translation gives CASSLGTSGSYVSGTDTQYF. Variable domain in full (rest from reference TRBV18 and TRBJ2-3): NAGVMQNPRHLVRRRGQEARLRCSPMKGHSHVYWYRQLPEEGLKFMVYLQKENIIDESGMPKERFSAEFPKEGPSILRIQQVVRGDSAAYFCASSLGTSGSYVSGTDTQYFGPGTRLTVL.

V usage is TRBV30 and J usage is TRBJ2-7, with TRBD1 identical over 7 bases. The junction had 12 bases not matched to a gene; V was cut back by 5 bases and J by 5 bases. Germline V gene data show CDR1 as GTSNPN and CDR2 as SVGIG (reference sequence). The CDR3 consists of 14 residues. CDR3 residues: CAWERRTGRNEQYF. The CDR3 DNA reads TGTGCCTGGGAAAGGCGGACAGGTCGGAACGAGCAGTACTTC.

The V and J genes are TRBV19 and TRBJ1-3; D uncertain. CDR3 length equals 13 residues. Germline CDR1 reads LNHDA; CDR2 reads SQIVND (reference sequence). V was trimmed by 5 bases and J by 4 bases, leaving 9 bases between them. The CDR3 reads CASSERIGNTIYF. Here the CDR3 DNA reads TGTGCCAGTAGTGAGCGTATCGGAAACACCATATATTTT. The full variable domain, its missing parts supplied by reference TRBV19 and TRBJ1-3, is DGGITQSPKYLFRKEGQNVTLSCEQNLNHDAMYWYRQDPGQGLRLIYYSQIVNDFQKGDIAEGYSVSREKKESFPLTVTSAQKNPTAFYLCASSERIGNTIYFGEGSWLTVV.

This chain uses TRBV5-6 with TRBJ1-1, with D maybe TRBD1 (5 bases). The CDR3 totals 18 residues. Germline values: CDR1 SGHDT, CDR2 YYEEEE. V lost 1 base to trimming and J lost 4 bases, with 23 bases between them. CDR3 sequence reads: CASSLPGGASTGGTEAFF. In nucleotides, the CDR3 is TGTGCCAGCAGCTTGCCCGGAGGAGCTAGTACGGGGGGCACTGAAGCTTTCTTT.

Only one count was recorded for this clone. The rearrangement links TRBV5-1 to TRBJ1-4; 8 positions match TRBD1. This CDR3 spans 16 amino acids. The V gene end was trimmed by 1 base and the J gene end by 7 bases; junction bases not matched to a gene: 9. From germline, CDR1 is SGHRS and CDR2 YFSETQ. The CDR3, as DNA: TGCGCCAGCAGCTTGATGGCAGGGGGCGCGGGTGAAAAACTGTTTTTT. Its translation is CASSLMAGGAGEKLFF.

This sequence joins TRBV6-5 and TRBJ1-3; possibly TRBD1 for D (6 bases). Deletions cut 6 bases from V and 3 bases from J, with 12 bases between. Germline CDR1 MNHEY, CDR2 SVGAGI. The CDR3 has 14 residues. The CDR3 spells CASSTGTYGNTIYF. The DNA of the CDR3 is TGTGCCAGCAGCACGGGGACATATGGAAACACCATATATTTT.